One T cell receptor (beta chain) is described in this entry. The antigen is unknown. The V end lost 6 bases, the J end lost 5 bases, and 8 bases lay between the germline ends. Germline CDR1 and CDR2: SGHAT and FQNNGV. The CDR3 totals 13 residues. This sample was taken from a study of cytomegalovirus exposure and HLA in healthy donors. The study's findings and limits: TCR beta chains associated with HLA were, in a later analysis, more clonally expanded than equally common others. The number of N-insertions in an Asian-associated ancestry cluster was reportedly below the 666-donor mean in a later analysis.

Donors consisted of healthy bone marrow donors. The PCR contained 60 Vbeta and 13 Jbeta primers. The method was immunoSEQ multiplex PCR; TCRdb's version includes in-frame clones alone and lacks a portion of them. The sample has approximately 240,000 clones; approximately 82% are singletons. The sequenced sample consisted of PBMCs. The chain carries TRBV11-2 and TRBJ1-6, with D possibly being TRBD1 (6 bases). The source of this sequence is a woman between 40 and 55 years old in good health and CMV-seronegative. The CDR3 DNA follows: TGTGCCAGCAGGCGGACAGATAATTCACCCCTCCACTTT. The encoded protein is CASRRTDNSPLHF.